These 23 T cell receptor beta chains came from one sample sequenced in a study of blood T cell repertoires in COVID-19. The table came from immunoSEQ multiplex PCR; TCRdb's copy has only in-frame clones and leaves some out. Of 95,000 to 150,000 clones listed, 85% are singletons. The specimen sequenced was peripheral blood. These receptors were taken from a man in his 60s with acute or convalescent COVID-19.

The rearrangement uses TRBV18 and TRBJ2-1; no reliable D call. The ends were cut back, 0 bases at V and 7 bases at J, with 13 bases in the middle. Germline V gene sequence: CDR1 KGHSH, CDR2 LQKENI. The CDR3 is 15 amino acids. Here the CDR3 reads CASSPPGPQTNEQFF. CDR3 nucleotides: TGTGCCAGCTCACCACCTGGGCCCCAAACTAATGAGCAGTTCTTC.

This clone turned up a few times. This chain joins TRBV13 and TRBJ2-7; TRBD2 matches 9 bases. The CDR3 is 13 amino acids. Germline V gives CDR1 PRHDT, CDR2 FYEKMQ (reference sequence). V shed 5 bases and J 6 bases; nucleotides not matched to a gene: 5. The CDR3 region is CASSPRREGEQYF. CDR3 coding DNA: TGTGCCAGCAGCCCGCGGCGGGAGGGCGAGCAGTACTTC.

V and J are TRBV9 and TRBJ2-2; 9 bases are a match to TRBD1. The ends lost 3 bases at V and 5 bases at J; junction bases unmatched: 14. Germline V CDR1 and CDR2: SGDLS, YYNGEE. The CDR3 has 18 amino acids. DNA for the CDR3: TGTGCCAGCAGCGGGTTGGGACAGGGAGGCCACCCGACCGGGGAGCTGTTTTTT. This codes for CASSGLGQGGHPTGELFF.

V is TRBV5-4 and J is TRBJ1-5, with D unclear. This CDR3 region has 15 residues. Between the trimmed V and J ends, which lost 2 bases and 6 bases, there was a span of 15 bases. The V gene's germline CDR1 is SGHNT and CDR2 YYREEE (reference sequence). The CDR3 region has the DNA TGTGCCAGCAGCTTAGAACCCACTTCGGGTCAGCCCCAGCATTTT. It is translated as CASSLEPTSGQPQHF. Supplemented by reference TRBV5-4 and TRBJ1-5, the full variable domain reads ETGVTQSPTHLIKTRGQQVTLRCSSQSGHNTVSWYQQALGQGPQFIFQYYREEENGRGNFPPRFSGLQFPNYSSELNVNALELDDSALYLCASSLEPTSGQPQHFGDGTRLSIL.

The chain has TRBV27 and TRBJ1-2, with 8 bases identical to TRBD1. Trimming took 0 bases from V and 5 from J; bases not matched to a gene: 2. Germline assignment: CDR1 MNHEY and CDR2 SMNVEV (reference sequence). The CDR3 spans 14 residues. CDR3 bases: TGTGCCAGCAGTTTATCGACAGGGGTTTATGGCTACACCTTC. Its protein is CASSLSTGVYGYTF.

The chain joins TRBV13 to TRBJ2-1, with D possibly TRBD1 on 5 matching bases. CDR1 and CDR2 from the germline V gene are PRHDT and FYEKMQ (reference sequence). With 1 base removed from V and 6 bases from J, the gap between germline ends came to 10 bases. The CDR3 runs to 14 residues. In DNA, the CDR3 is TGTGCCAGCAGCTTAGTCGCAGGGCCCAATGAGCAGTTCTTC. Amino acids: CASSLVAGPNEQFF.

This chain joins TRBV5-4 and TRBJ2-5, with D tentatively TRBD2 (7 bases). This CDR3 has 15 residues. The germline CDR1 and CDR2 sequences are SGHNT and YYREEE (reference sequence). V lost 1 base and J lost 4, with 14 bases in between. CDR3 region: CASSLRRETGETQYF. The DNA for the CDR3 is TGTGCCAGCAGCTTGAGGCGGGAGACAGGAGAGACCCAGTACTTC.

The chain combines TRBV5-4 with TRBJ2-2, with 7 bases that match TRBD1. The CDR3 is 17 residues long. The germline V gene encodes CDR1 SGHNT and CDR2 YYREEE (reference sequence). Unmatched junction bases numbered 6, after V lost 0 bases and J lost 1 base. The CDR3 protein is CASSLDSRTGNTGELFF. The CDR3 DNA follows: TGTGCCAGCAGCTTGGATTCTAGGACAGGGAACACCGGGGAGCTGTTTTTT.

This clone was counted only a few times. The chain joins TRBV18 to TRBJ1-1; the D gene is possibly TRBD1 (5 bases). The length of the CDR3 is 13 residues. The germline V gene encodes CDR1 KGHSH and CDR2 LQKENI. The V end was cut by 3 bases, the J end by 1 base, with 6 bases between. CDR3 nucleotide sequence: TGTGCCAGCTCACCGGGGCCGAACACTGAAGCTTTCTTT. Translating gives CASSPGPNTEAFF.

DNA for the CDR3: TGTGCCACCAGTCGAGCAGGGCGAAACGAGCAGTACTTC. Encoded protein: CATSRAGRNEQYF. The J gene is TRBJ2-7, the V gene TRBV24-1, with D possibly matching TRBD1 (5 bases). The germline V gene encodes CDR1 KGHDR and CDR2 SFDVKD. There are 13 residues in the CDR3. V gave up 6 bases and J gave up 5 bases, with 13 bases separating them.

This chain links TRBV6-5 with TRBJ2-7; possibly TRBD1 for D (8 bases). V was trimmed by 7 bases and J by 6 bases, leaving 16 bases between them. The CDR3 has 13 amino acids. CDR1 and CDR2 (germline): MNHEY, SVGAGI. CDR3 DNA sequence: TGTGCCAGCACCATTTACAGGGGGGGCGAGCAGTACTTC. Protein product: CASTIYRGGEQYF.

The V and J genes are TRBV7-2 and TRBJ2-7, with 12 bases fitting TRBD2. With 1 base clipped from V and 6 bases from J, the junction kept 7 bases outside the gene matches. The length of the CDR3 is 16 residues. Germline V CDR1 and CDR2: SGHTA, FQGNSA. The CDR3 reads CASSLGSRLAGVEQYF. The CDR3 DNA follows: TGTGCCAGCAGCTTAGGGAGTAGACTAGCGGGAGTCGAGCAGTACTTC.

V gene TRBV7-2 combines with J gene TRBJ2-7; TRBD2 might be the D (5 bases). Per the germline V gene, CDR1 is SGHTA and CDR2 is FQGNSA. This CDR3 spans 17 amino acids. Trimming cost V 0 bases and J 0 bases, with 15 bases left between them. The CDR3 bases are TGTGCCAGCAGCTTAGCCCCCTGGACTCATTTCTCCTACGAGCAGTACTTC. It codes for CASSLAPWTHFSYEQYF.

The chain links TRBV10-3 to TRBJ1-1; 8 bases are a match to TRBD1. Germline CDR1 reads ENHRY; CDR2 reads SYGVKD. After removal of 3 bases from V and 2 bases from J, the junction contained 5 bases not matched to a gene. The CDR3 covers 15 residues. In DNA form, the CDR3 reads TGTGCCATCAGTGACCCGACAGGGGACAACACTGAAGCTTTCTTT. It yields the protein CAISDPTGDNTEAFF.

This clone was observed a few times. The V gene is TRBV7-6, the J gene TRBJ2-3; 8 bases fit TRBD1. V shed 5 bases and J 2 bases; nucleotides not matched to a gene: 3. Germline CDR1 SGHVS, CDR2 FNYEAQ. The CDR3 consists of 14 residues. The CDR3 protein is CASSRDRNTDTQYF. The CDR3 DNA reads TGTGCCAGCAGCCGGGACAGGAACACAGATACGCAGTATTTT.

The CDR3 DNA reads TGTGCCAGCAGTGAACAGGACAATCAGCCCCAGCATTTT. Encoded protein: CASSEQDNQPQHF. The J gene is TRBJ1-5, the V gene TRBV2, with D unresolved. This CDR3 comprises 13 residues. The germline CDR1 and CDR2 sequences are SNHLY and FYNNEI. The germline V and J ends were trimmed by 2 bases and 3 bases, with 5 bases remaining between them.

The rearrangement uses TRBV5-1 and TRBJ2-3; TRBD2 matches 14 bases. CDR1 and CDR2 from the germline V gene are SGHRS and YFSETQ. The CDR3 runs 20 residues. The V segment lost 1 base and the J segment 3 bases; nucleotides outside the gene matches: 13. The CDR3 DNA reads TGCGCCAGCAGCTTGCTGGGACTAGCGGGAGCGATGAAAGAGACAGATACGCAGTATTTT. This gives the protein CASSLLGLAGAMKETDTQYF.

This clone showed up just once. The chain couples TRBV4-1 to TRBJ2-7; TRBD1 matches at 11 bases. The CDR3 length is 17 residues. The junction had 10 bases not matched to a gene; V was cut back by 1 base and J by 5 bases. Germline CDR1 is MGHRA and CDR2 is YSYEKL. For the CDR3, the DNA is TGCGCCAGCAGCCAAGCAAGGGACGGACAGGGGGCCCACGAGCAGTACTTC. Translated, it gives CASSQARDGQGAHEQYF.

This clone was seen a handful of times. This chain joins TRBV5-1 and TRBJ2-5, with 14 bases lining up with TRBD2. The V gene end was trimmed by 4 bases and the J gene end by 4 bases; junction bases not matched to a gene: 6. Germline V CDR1 and CDR2: SGHRS, YFSETQ. This CDR3 is built from 16 residues. In DNA form, the CDR3 reads TGCGCCAGCAGCCCGGGGGGACTAGCGGGAGTAGAGACCCAGTACTTC. It specifies CASSPGGLAGVETQYF.

The chain uses TRBV29-1 and TRBJ2-1; 11 nucleotides match TRBD2. Trimming removed 2 bases from V and 8 bases from J; junction bases left unmatched: 8. CDR3 length: 15 amino acids. CDR1 is SQVTM and CDR2 is ANQGSEA in the germline V gene. CDR3 loop: CSVERLAGGGDEQFF. For the CDR3, the DNA is TGCAGCGTTGAACGGCTAGCGGGAGGCGGGGATGAGCAGTTCTTC.

V gene TRBV9 combines with J gene TRBJ2-3, with D possibly TRBD2 on 5 matching bases. CDR1 SGDLS and CDR2 YYNGEE come from the germline V gene. V was pared by 0 bases and J by 6 bases, with 17 bases between. CDR3 length: 16 residues. DNA of the CDR3: TGTGCCAGCAGCGTAGACGTGAGGGAGCCCCGGGATACGCAGTATTTT. The encoded protein is CASSVDVREPRDTQYF.

J is TRBJ2-1 and V is TRBV3-1 (or the pseudogene TRBV3-2), with D tentatively TRBD1 (5 bases). The germline CDR1 and CDR2 sequences are LGHDT and YNNKEL (reference sequence). The CDR3 runs 13 residues. Trimming removed 1 base at V and 8 bases at J, with 9 bases between. The chain's CDR3 is CASSQGTGYEQFF. CDR3 DNA: TGTGCCAGCAGCCAAGGAACAGGCTATGAGCAGTTCTTC.

This clone was recorded only once. V and J are TRBV19 and TRBJ2-3, with a tentative D call TRBD2 (5 bases). The CDR3 has 14 residues. Germline values: CDR1 LNHDA, CDR2 SQIVND (reference sequence). Trimming took 7 bases from V and 1 from J, leaving 12 bases between them. The CDR3 region is CASKREVGTDTQYF. The CDR3 DNA sequence: TGTGCCAGTAAACGGGAAGTAGGCACAGATACGCAGTATTTT.